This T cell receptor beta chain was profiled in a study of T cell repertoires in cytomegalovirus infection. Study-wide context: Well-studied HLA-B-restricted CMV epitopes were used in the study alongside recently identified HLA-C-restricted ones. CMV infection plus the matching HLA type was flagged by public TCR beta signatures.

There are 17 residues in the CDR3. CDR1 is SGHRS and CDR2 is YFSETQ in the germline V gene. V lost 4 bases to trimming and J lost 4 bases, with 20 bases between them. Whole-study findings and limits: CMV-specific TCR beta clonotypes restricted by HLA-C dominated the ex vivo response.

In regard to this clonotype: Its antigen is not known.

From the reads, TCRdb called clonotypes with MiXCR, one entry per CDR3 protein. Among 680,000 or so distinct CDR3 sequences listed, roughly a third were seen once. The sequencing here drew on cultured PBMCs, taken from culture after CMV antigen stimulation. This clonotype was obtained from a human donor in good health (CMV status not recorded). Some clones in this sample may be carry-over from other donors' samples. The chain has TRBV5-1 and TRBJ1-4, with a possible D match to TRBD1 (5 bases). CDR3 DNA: TGCGCCAGCAGCCACCGACAGTCTCCCCTACATAATGAAAAACTGTTTTTT. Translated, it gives CASSHRQSPLHNEKLFF.